This TCR beta chain is from a study of T cells in Graves' hyperthyroidism and ophthalmopathy. As for the study in general: Staff took peripheral blood when the initial diagnosis was made, before any treatment began.

Deletions cut 2 bases from V and 6 bases from J, with 11 bases between. The CDR3 consists of 13 residues. Germline V gives CDR1 GTSNPN, CDR2 SVGIG (reference sequence). The PBMCs had their origin in 10 ml of fresh peripheral blood. RNA transcripts were the template for amplifying TCR beta CDR3 regions. Using the HTBI primer set, a first-round RT-PCR was run on the TCR CDR3. MiXCR, applied by TCRdb to the multiplex PCR reads, yields one record per CDR3 protein. Of 600,000 to 650,000 distinct CDR3 sequences detected, around 16% appear once; the ten largest clones hold about 3.8%. The sample holds many counts of this clonotype.

This chain joins TRBV30 and TRBJ2-1; D gene ambiguous. Sequenced material: blood. The TCR comes from a woman aged 25-40 years with Graves' hyperthyroidism. The CDR3 nucleotides read TGTGCCTGGAGTCCCGAGGTGGGCAATGAGCAGTTCTTC. Its translation is CAWSPEVGNEQFF.